This T cell receptor (beta chain) originates from a study of shared clonotypes between healthy human individuals. Around 28,000 T cell genomes (about 0.3 ug DNA) went into each PBMC replicate. In the source study's methods: Quality scores were absent from the junction-only immunoSEQ sequences, so filtering differed. Sequencing used immunoSEQ multiplex PCR; TCRdb keeps in-frame clones, though not all of them. V, J and clone size are those of that table, while D and trimming were read from the DNA. This sample carries approximately 480,000 clones, about 79% of them seen once, and the ten largest clones take 9.5% to 15%. The receptor was derived from a woman aged 40 to 50 in good health. Some clones in this sample may be carry-over from other donors' samples. Sequenced input: PBMCs.

The DNA of the CDR3 is TGTGCCAGCAGCTTGCAGGGGCGGGGAGGAAATGGAAACACCATATATTTT. The encoded protein is CASSLQGRGGNGNTIYF. V usage is TRBV5-8 and J usage is TRBJ1-3, with a tentative D call TRBD1 (6 bases). In germline, CDR1 is SGHTS, CDR2 YDEGEE. V lost 1 base and J lost 3, with 17 bases in between. The CDR3 length is 17 residues.